This T cell receptor (beta chain) derives from a study of T cells after yellow fever vaccination. Study summary: SMART-Seq v4 Ultra Low Input prepared the low-cell-number fractions.

TCRdb independently ran MiXCR on the 5' RACE reads; one entry per CDR3 protein. The repertoire holds about 63,000 distinct CDR3 sequences, with around 7.4% as singletons. Germline V gene data show CDR1 as SGHDT and CDR2 as YYEEEE. The CDR3 spans 17 residues. The ends lost 2 bases at V and 7 bases at J; junction bases unmatched: 14. Regarding the study as a whole: Relatively few clonotypes were ones that appeared in both CD4 and CD8 compartments.

This clonotype was observed many times. Its cognate antigen is unknown. This TCR was sampled from a man aged 30-40 years who received the YFV17D yellow fever vaccine. The sequences come from CD8+ T cells sorted from PBMCs, collected 15 days after the yellow fever booster vaccination. This chain links TRBV5-6 with TRBJ2-1; 8 bases align to TRBD2. CDR3 coding DNA: TGTGCCAGCAGCTTCTGGGCGGGAGGCCGGGAGAAGAATGAGCAGTTCTTC. Translated: CASSFWAGGREKNEQFF.